This T cell receptor (beta chain) was sequenced in a study of OX40 agonist ivuxolimab in advanced cancers. CDR1 and CDR2 (germline): LGHNA, YSLEER. Between the trimmed V and J ends, which lost 0 bases and 5 bases, there was a span of 13 bases. The CDR3 is 15 residues long. Study observations and caveats: Averaged across samples, CD8+ T cells carried more expanded clones than CD4+ did. Dose levels from 0.1 to 3.0 mg/kg saw CD4+ and CD8+ blood T cells expand clonally by week 6.

Clones were sequenced by immunoSEQ multiplex PCR, and TCRdb holds only the in-frame ones, with some missing. This table has roughly 49,000 clones, nearly 80% appearing once. Worth noting for this clone: Its antigen remains unidentified.

The origin of this receptor is an adult with an advanced solid tumor such as melanoma, head and neck, liver or kidney cancer. The chain combines TRBV4-3 with TRBJ2-5; the D is unclear. The source material was CD4+ or CD8+ T cells sorted from blood, sampled in a trial of the OX40 agonist ivuxolimab. The CDR3 spells CASSQDNNVWETQYF. For the CDR3, the DNA is TGCGCCAGCAGCCAAGATAATAACGTCTGGGAGACCCAGTACTTC.